The present T cell receptor beta chain was sequenced within a study of cytomegalovirus exposure and HLA in healthy donors (dated by TCRdb to about 2017). For the wider study: An earlier analysis of several hundred of the donors reported approximately 300 Gb of sequence data and 95 million to 130 million unique TCR beta sequences obtained from 180 million or so T cells. Roughly 290 gigabases of sequencing data and roughly 81 million unique TCR sequences made up an early release that covered around 640 HLA-typed donors. Of the 300 to 400 genotyped donors, roughly 85% fell in the genetic ancestry cluster associated with self-reported Caucasian donors. The study aimed to test whether cataloging public T cell receptors could reveal signatures of past pathogen exposure. The study used immunosequencing to profile the T cell repertoires of under 700 subjects and linked those repertoires to cytomegalovirus serostatus. In addition to the first cohort of approximately 670 subjects, a separate validation cohort of 100 to 150 different subjects was used. To predict cytomegalovirus infection status, the study brought together high-throughput TCR immunosequencing, statistical association of individual TCRs with disease status, and machine learning. To study patterns of TCR occurrence, a later analysis re-analyzed previously published TCR beta repertoires from several hundred donors and added high-resolution HLA genotyping. In the later analysis, no new phenotypic data were used to find candidate immune exposures; instead, reliance was placed on TCR beta sequences and their occurrence across donors. An earlier analysis of approximately 580 of the donors used high-throughput TCR beta sequencing to judge whether each TCR beta V gene segment behaved as functional or pseudogenic. Donor age, sex, ethnicity and CMV serostatus were compiled together with the repertoire data. Genome-wide SNP genotypes for about 60% of the 666 donors were used in a later genetic analysis, which treated that subset as a discovery cohort. All discovery cohort repertoires had been generated using a single sequencing platform. Both class I and class II loci were covered by HLA typing, at four-digit resolution. The number of typed donors differed by locus: roughly 629-630 for A, B, C, DRB1 and DQB1; approximately 530 for DQA1; approximately 600 for DPA1; and around 470 for DPB1. Four to six DR-DQ haplotypes were handled as single units for association and clustering, since linkage in the cohort was strong. Across approximately 400 genotyped donors of the cohort, an average of 235,054 unique TCR beta nucleotide sequences per donor were sequenced, and roughly a sixth of those sequences were non-productive.

The cohort was made up of roughly 670 healthy bone marrow donors. All cohort members were sampled while nominally healthy, although unrecorded immune exposures were likely present. The donor was CMV seronegative and belonged to the group of 320 or so seronegative cohort members. Every donor gave a peripheral blood sample, and the peripheral blood mononuclear cells from that sample were used for TCR beta sequencing. The Qiagen DNeasy Blood Extraction Kit was used to extract genomic DNA from the blood cell samples. Library method: the immunoSEQ multiplex PCR assay. For the multiplex PCR, a mixture combining 60 forward primers for TCR Vbeta segments and 13 reverse primers for TCR Jbeta segments was used. A multiplex PCR assay on genomic DNA amplified the CDR3 region of rearranged TCR beta genes. The Illumina HiSeq System was used to sequence the amplified TCR beta libraries as 87-base-pair reads. In the authors' own workflow: A later analysis tallied around 82 million unique TCR beta chains across the 660 or so repertoires, and roughly 11 million of those chains were shared by two or more donors. Raw reads were error-corrected and collapsed into unique sequences with a nearest-neighbor algorithm that merged closely related sequences to remove PCR and sequencing errors. To assign V, D and J gene segments, CDR3 sequences were aligned to IMGT reference sequences. For a sequence to be retained, a match of at least six nucleotides to both a V gene segment and a J gene segment was required. A rearrangement counted as productive if the CDR3 had no stop codons and remained in frame with V and J, and every other rearrangement counted as non-productive. Following IMGT convention, CDR3 was defined as the stretch from the second conserved V-encoded cysteine up to the conserved J-encoded phenylalanine. Sequences without an unambiguous match to a single V gene segment were excluded from the earlier analysis of approximately 560 of the donors. An earlier analysis of several hundred of the donors called V segments functional above 56.7% productive rearrangements and segregating when the between-donor standard deviation exceeded 5%. To diagnose cytomegalovirus status from the catalog of TCR beta chain sequences, a statistical classification framework was built. In a later analysis, TCR nucleotide sequences were compared against IMGT/GENE-DB human TR gene sequences so that V and J genes could be assigned. A later analysis assigned CDR3 sequences and most-parsimonious VDJ recombination scenarios with the TCRdist pipeline. A later analysis defined each TCR beta chain by its CDR3 amino acid sequence plus V-gene family, and excluded reads lacking a unique V-gene family. In a later analysis, 500 to 650 highly shared, low-generation-probability nucleotide sequences were removed to address suspected cross-contamination and a sequencing artifact. In a later analysis, a clonal expansion index was calculated for each public chain from normalized within-repertoire ranks of inferred template counts. Generation probabilities in a later analysis came from a VDJ recombination model fitted to out-of-frame rearrangements, and those results were checked against IGoR. A later analysis scored TCR-TCR, TCR-HLA and TCR-CMV co-occurrence with hypergeometric tests, applying a repertoire-size bias correction to TCR pairs. False discovery rates were estimated in a later analysis by permuting HLA or CMV assignments 20 times. A later analysis grouped co-occurring TCRs with DBSCAN, adding TCRdist sequence similarity when clustering within HLA-allele-positive subsets. Co-occurrence clustering excluded repertoires with fewer than 30,000 or more than 120,000 public chains, plus five with anomalous nucleotide sharing. TCRdb limited this immuneACCESS table to in-frame rearrangements with V and J called. A share of clones is missing; checked studies link under half to unresolved V genes, and the rest is unexplained. V, J and clone size reflect that table, while D and trimming were determined from the DNA. The sample records some 150,000 clones, 60% to 80% of which are singletons. The ten largest account for about 1.5% of the sample.

Study-wide findings and limitations: A few of the identified cytomegalovirus-associated TCR beta chains were confirmed in vitro to be specific for cytomegalovirus antigens. A later genetic analysis reported fewer N-insertions in productive TCRs among donors in an Asian-associated ancestry cluster than the 666-donor mean. Compared with equally common non-associated chains, HLA-associated TCR beta chains in a later analysis were more clonally expanded and had lower generation probabilities. A later analysis reported that several top co-occurrence clusters appeared linked to parvovirus B19, influenza, CMV and Epstein-Barr virus. A later analysis found that TCR association rates varied across HLA loci, with DRB1 alleles showing the most associated TCRs and HLA-C alleles the fewest. Linkage disequilibrium might explain the correlated functional status among segregating V segments, but an unknown experimental factor could not be ruled out. When HLA alleles, especially DR and DQ, strongly co-occurred, attributing TCR associations to individual alleles was difficult. A further reported finding was that TCR beta sequences accurately predicted the HLA-A and HLA-B alleles for most subjects in the first cohort. In this cohort, only TCR beta chains were sequenced, and detectable features were limited by the absence of alpha or paired-chain data. In a later genetic analysis, a missense DCLRE1C variant was associated with V-gene and J-gene trimming of TCR beta chains, and the association was replicated in an independent cohort. Roughly uniform sequencing depth across donors was assumed in presence/absence analyses, although this assumption may not hold. A later analysis found that most CMV-associated TCR beta chains appeared HLA-restricted, with HLA associations seemingly driven largely by CMV exposure. In an earlier analysis of 587 of the donors, most TCR beta V segments appeared in productive rearrangements about 90% or about 30% of the time, broadly matching IMGT annotations. The earlier analysis of 587 of the donors excluded 15 to 20 rarely observed V segments, including chromosome 9 orphons, because counts were too low. The study gave a list of under 200 TCR beta chains associated with cytomegalovirus. It was suggested by the authors that the approach could potentially be generalized to other disease states and immunological phenotypes. CMV serostatus was the only immune exposure information available for the cohort. While some public TCRs were present in many individuals, most TCR sequences turned up only very rarely across donors. A cluster of highly shared sequence variants was judged likely to represent a technical artifact of the sequencing pipeline. Specific HLA alleles were associated with 15,000 to 20,000 TCR beta sequences at a false discovery rate of 0.05 in a later analysis. In both the original and validation cohorts, the classifier was reported to diagnose cytomegalovirus status with high specificity and sensitivity. Some IMGT-functional V segments, including TRBV6-2 and TRBV6-3, could not be distinguished by the 87-base-pair reads and were therefore excluded. Because some donors lacked HLA typing at each locus, the association tests relied only on the typed subset.

About this clone: No antigen is known for it. No clone much larger than this one lies a single base away; base qualities are absent.

The cysteine opens and the phenylalanine closes a CDR3 of 16 amino acids. This entry keeps only the CDR3 DNA: 48 bases, framed from base 1. Trimming accounts for 2 bases at V and 6 bases at J, while the number of junction bases matched to no gene is 10. This sequence uses TRBV23-1 and TRBJ2-3; 8 bases in between match TRBD2. TRBV23-1 is reported as an ORF; its role is uncertain. The sequence came from a male donor in good health and CMV-seronegative. The sequenced sample consisted of PBMCs. CDR3 sequence: CASSQRSGAPGDTQYF. The nucleotides read TGCGCCAGCAGTCAACGTAGCGGGGCCCCAGGGGATACGCAGTATTTT.